Below are 30 T cell receptor beta chains sequenced from a single sample in a study of blood T cell repertoires in COVID-19. Measured with immunoSEQ multiplex PCR; TCRdb has only the in-frame clones, and not every one. The sample records 170,000 or so clones, approximately 84% being singletons. Sequenced: peripheral blood. These receptors came from a man aged 18 to 30 with active or convalescent COVID-19.

The chain joins TRBV2 to TRBJ2-2, with D possibly matching TRBD1 (6 bases). Trimming shortened V by 6 bases and J by 1 base, and 6 bases separated the two germline ends. The CDR3 is 13 amino acids. Looked up from germline, CDR1 is SNHLY and CDR2 is FYNNEI. The CDR3 is CASRTGNTGELFF. CDR3 sequence (DNA): TGTGCCAGCAGGACAGGGAACACCGGGGAGCTGTTTTTT. Drawing the rest from reference TRBV2 and TRBJ2-2, the complete variable domain is EPEVTQTPSHQVTQMGQEVILRCVPISNHLYFYWYRQILGQKVEFLVSFYNNEISEKSEIFDDQFSVERPDGSNFTLKIRSTKLEDSAMYFCASRTGNTGELFFGEGSRLTVL.

The chain recombines TRBV7-9 with TRBJ2-1; TRBD2 matches 14 bases. From germline, CDR1 is SEHNR and CDR2 FQNEAQ (reference sequence). CDR3 length equals 18 residues. V lost 3 bases, J lost 5 bases, and 9 bases stayed unmatched. CDR3 bases: TGTGCCAGCAGCTTCCTCCCGACTAGCGGGGGGGGAAACAATGAGCAGTTCTTC. It encodes CASSFLPTSGGGNNEQFF.

The J gene is TRBJ1-2, the V gene TRBV6-5; 9 positions agree with TRBD1. In germline, CDR1 is MNHEY, CDR2 SVGAGI. The CDR3 loop spans 14 amino acids. Trimming took 2 bases from V and 9 from J; bases not matched to a gene: 7. CDR3 sequence (DNA): TGTGCCAGCAGTTACACGGGACAGGGAGAAAGCTACACCTTC. It is translated as CASSYTGQGESYTF.

The chain combines TRBV14 with TRBJ2-2; TRBD1 is a possible D gene (6 bases). Trimming removed 1 base at V and 4 bases at J, with 10 bases between. This CDR3 spans 15 amino acids. Germline loops: CDR1 SGHDN, CDR2 FVKESK. CDR3 bases: TGTGCCAGCAGCCAAGCCAGGGGCGGCACCGGGGAGCTGTTTTTT. Protein sequence: CASSQARGGTGELFF.

This chain connects TRBV7-2 to TRBJ2-1; the match to TRBD2 covers 7 bases. CDR1 is SGHTA and CDR2 is FQGNSA in the germline V gene. The CDR3 is 15 residues long. V was pared by 5 bases and J by 5 bases, with 9 bases of the junction left unmatched. The chain's CDR3 is CASSQLGGTHNEQFF. In DNA, the CDR3 is TGTGCCAGCAGCCAACTCGGGGGGACCCACAATGAGCAGTTCTTC.

The chain links TRBV28 to TRBJ2-2; 11 bases match TRBD2. Looked up from germline, CDR1 is MDHEN and CDR2 is SYDVKM. Trimming at V came to 2 bases and at J to 1 base, leaving 0 bases not matched to a gene. The CDR3 is 16 amino acids. Here the CDR3 reads CASSLGLAGNTGELFF. CDR3 coding DNA: TGTGCCAGCAGTTTAGGACTAGCGGGGAACACCGGGGAGCTGTTTTTT. Full variable domain (outside the CDR3, taken from reference TRBV28 and TRBJ2-2): DVKVTQSSRYLVKRTGEKVFLECVQDMDHENMFWYRQDPGLGLRLIYFSYDVKMKEKGDIPEGYSVSREKKERFSLILESASTNQTSMYLCASSLGLAGNTGELFFGEGSRLTVL.

This clone was counted a single time. The genes are TRBV5-1 and TRBJ2-7; D perhaps matches TRBD1 (6 bases). There are 16 residues in the CDR3. The V and J ends lost 0 bases and 0 bases respectively, with 13 bases between them. CDR1 and CDR2 (germline): SGHRS, YFSETQ. CDR3 sequence (DNA): TGCGCCAGCAGCTTGGGGACAGTTGGGTTCTCCTACGAGCAGTACTTC. Its translation: CASSLGTVGFSYEQYF.

This chain links TRBV9 with TRBJ2-1, with 12 bases that match TRBD2. Germline assignment: CDR1 SGDLS and CDR2 YYNGEE. The CDR3 is 18 residues long. With 0 bases clipped from V and 8 bases from J, the junction kept 12 bases outside the gene matches. DNA for the CDR3: TGTGCCAGCAGCGTAGAGGGGACTAGCGGGCGCATGGGCGATGAGCAGTTCTTC. Translation gives CASSVEGTSGRMGDEQFF.

The rearrangement joins TRBV7-9 to TRBJ1-1; D is undetermined. Germline V lookup: CDR1 SEHNR, CDR2 FQNEAQ (reference sequence). The CDR3 contains 16 residues. Trimming stripped 2 bases from V and 1 base from J, with 14 bases between. CDR3 sequence: CASSLFGRVKNTEAFF. The CDR3 DNA reads as TGTGCCAGCAGCTTATTCGGGAGGGTAAAGAACACTGAAGCTTTCTTT.

The CDR3 protein is CASSPDRETQYF. The CDR3 nucleotides read TGCGCCAGCAGCCCCGATCGGGAGACCCAGTACTTC. The J gene is TRBJ2-5, the V gene TRBV4-1; D is unresolved. CDR3 length equals 12 residues. Trimming left V 4 bases short and J 5 bases short, with 8 bases between. CDR1 is MGHRA, CDR2 YSYEKL, per germline.

V is TRBV3-1 (or the pseudogene TRBV3-2) and J is TRBJ2-2, with 8 positions matching TRBD1. CDR3 size: 16 residues. The V segment lost 2 bases and the J segment 11 bases; nucleotides outside the gene matches: 13. Looked up from germline, CDR1 is LGHDT and CDR2 is YNNKEL (reference sequence). CDR3 nucleotide sequence: TGTGCCAGCAGCCAAACCTTGGACAGGGTTCGCGAAGAGCTGTTTTTT. It is translated as CASSQTLDRVREELFF.

This rearrangement joins TRBV10-3 to TRBJ2-3; 8 bases align to TRBD1. V shed 5 bases and J 3 bases; nucleotides not matched to a gene: 4. This CDR3 region has 14 residues. Germline V gene sequence: CDR1 ENHRY, CDR2 SYGVKD. The CDR3 bases are TGTGCCATCAGTCCGGGACAGGATACAGATACGCAGTATTTT. Translating gives CAISPGQDTDTQYF.

V is TRBV2 and J is TRBJ1-2, with 9 bases matching TRBD1. J gave up 3 bases and V 5 bases, and 7 bases lay outside the gene matches. The CDR3 is 15 amino acids. Germline CDR1 and CDR2: SNHLY and FYNNEI. CDR3 in amino acids: CASSFRTGVDYGYTF. CDR3 DNA sequence: TGTGCCAGCAGTTTCCGGACAGGGGTTGACTATGGCTACACCTTC. Full variable domain (remainder filled in from reference TRBV2 and TRBJ1-2): EPEVTQTPSHQVTQMGQEVILRCVPISNHLYFYWYRQILGQKVEFLVSFYNNEISEKSEIFDDQFSVERPDGSNFTLKIRSTKLEDSAMYFCASSFRTGVDYGYTFGSGTRLTVV.

The chain combines TRBV5-6 with TRBJ1-5; maybe TRBD1 (6 bases). The CDR3 loop spans 14 amino acids. Germline V gene data show CDR1 as SGHDT and CDR2 as YYEEEE. Deletions cut 3 bases from V and 9 bases from J, with 16 bases between. The CDR3 DNA reads as TGTGCCAGCAGCTCTTCGGACAGCTATAGGCCCCAGCATTTT. Amino acids: CASSSSDSYRPQHF.

The V gene is TRBV6-5, the J gene TRBJ2-5, with D maybe TRBD1 (6 bases). Per germline, CDR1 MNHEY and CDR2 SVGAGI. The length of the CDR3 is 13 residues. The ends were cut back, 5 bases at V and 6 bases at J, with 13 bases in the middle. CDR3 coding DNA: TGTGCCAGCAGTACCGGGACAATGAAGACCCAGTACTTC. Its translation is CASSTGTMKTQYF.

This clone was detected once. The CDR3 here is CASSEGSPTRYEQYF. The CDR3 region has the DNA TGTGCCAGCAGTGAGGGCAGCCCGACGCGCTACGAGCAGTACTTC. The rearrangement uses TRBV6-2 or TRBV6-3 and TRBJ2-7; D might be TRBD2 (5 bases). Deletions cut 5 bases from V and 3 bases from J, with 17 bases between. This CDR3 spans 15 amino acids. The germline V gene encodes CDR1 MNHEY and CDR2 SVGEGT.

This clone appeared once. The J gene is TRBJ2-3, the V gene TRBV7-6, with a tentative D call TRBD1 (5 bases). Germline V gene sequence: CDR1 SGHVS, CDR2 FNYEAQ. V lost 6 bases, J lost 2 bases, and 12 bases lay in between. CDR3 size: 14 residues. The CDR3 nucleotides read TGTGCCAGCAGTTCAGGGTTCGACACAGATACGCAGTATTTT. The encoded protein is CASSSGFDTDTQYF.

This clone was seen a single time. Other DNA sequences in this specimen translate into the identical CDR3. The gene calls are TRBV5-1 and TRBJ2-3; maybe TRBD1 (6 bases). The ends were cut back, 0 bases at V and 3 bases at J, with 8 bases in the middle. The CDR3 loop spans 14 amino acids. Germline CDR1 is SGHRS and CDR2 is YFSETQ. CDR3 protein: CASSLDRGTDTQYF. Written as DNA, the CDR3 is TGCGCCAGCAGCTTGGATAGGGGGACAGATACGCAGTATTTT.

The chain combines TRBV5-6 with TRBJ1-6; maybe TRBD1 (5 bases). V lost 4 bases and J lost 4, with 21 bases in between. CDR1 SGHDT and CDR2 YYEEEE come from the germline V gene. The CDR3 loop spans 18 amino acids. Here the CDR3 reads CASSADTEAATYNSPLHF. The CDR3 DNA follows: TGTGCCAGCAGCGCGGACACTGAAGCCGCAACTTATAATTCACCCCTCCACTTT.

V gene TRBV28 combines with J gene TRBJ2-3; 10 nucleotides align to TRBD2. The CDR3 is made up of 18 amino acids. With 6 bases clipped from V and 0 bases from J, the junction kept 12 bases outside the gene matches. Germline CDR1 MDHEN, CDR2 SYDVKM. The DNA for the CDR3 is TGTGCCAGCAGGCCACCCGGGACTAGCGTATCTAGCACAGATACGCAGTATTTT. This sequence encodes CASRPPGTSVSSTDTQYF.

The chain couples TRBV3-1 (or the pseudogene TRBV3-2) to TRBJ1-1; 7 bases align to TRBD1. The CDR3 is 15 amino acids. Trimming removed 1 base from V and 5 bases from J; junction bases left unmatched: 7. CDR1 is LGHDT and CDR2 is YNNKEL in the germline V gene (reference sequence). The CDR3 loop is CASSQGLQGRTEAFF. For the CDR3, the DNA is TGTGCCAGCAGCCAAGGATTACAGGGGAGGACTGAAGCTTTCTTT.

This rearrangement joins TRBV4-1 to TRBJ1-5, with a tentative D call TRBD1 (5 bases). The CDR3 sequence is 16 residues long. Germline values: CDR1 MGHRA, CDR2 YSYEKL. Trimming cost V 0 bases and J 2 bases, with 11 bases left between them. The DNA for the CDR3 is TGCGCCAGCAGCCAAGATCTAGGCAGGGGCAATCAGCCCCAGCATTTT. It codes for CASSQDLGRGNQPQHF.

V usage is TRBV18 and J usage is TRBJ1-2; 7 bases map to TRBD1. The CDR3 sequence is 13 residues long. Germline V CDR1 and CDR2: KGHSH, LQKENI. V lost 6 bases, J lost 4 bases, and 5 bases stayed unmatched. The CDR3 sequence is CASSPGTAYGYTF. The DNA for the CDR3 is TGTGCCAGCTCCCCAGGGACAGCCTATGGCTACACCTTC.

Points on this clone: This may stem from a read error, because a much larger clone lies one nucleotide away. This chain links TRBV28 with TRBJ2-7; D unresolved. Germline CDR1 is MDHEN and CDR2 is SYDVKM. CDR3 length: 11 amino acids. V lost 5 bases and J lost 0, with 2 bases in between. In DNA, the CDR3 is TGTGCCAGCAGTCACTCCTACGAGCAGTACTTC. Protein sequence: CASSHSYEQYF.

The genes are TRBV19 and TRBJ1-5; 9 positions match TRBD1. The CDR3 is made up of 13 amino acids. V lost 6 bases and J lost 7; bases outside the gene matches: 4. The germline gives CDR1 LNHDA, CDR2 SQIVND (reference sequence). CDR3 in amino acids: CASRRDRDQPQHF. DNA for the CDR3: TGTGCCAGTAGAAGGGACAGGGACCAGCCCCAGCATTTT.

The chain employs TRBV6-2 or TRBV6-3 and TRBJ1-1; D is unresolved. CDR3 length: 13 amino acids. CDR1 MNHEY and CDR2 SVGEGT come from the germline V gene. V lost 2 bases and J 6 bases, leaving 10 bases between the germline ends. Written as DNA, the CDR3 is TGTGCCAGCAGTTACACGGCGGTAGCTGAAGCTTTCTTT. Amino acids: CASSYTAVAEAFF.

This chain uses TRBV15 with TRBJ2-7; possible D gene TRBD1, 6 bases. The CDR3 is 14 amino acids. The germline V gene has CDR1 LNHNV and CDR2 YYDKDF (reference sequence). The ends were cut back, 0 bases at V and 2 bases at J, with 8 bases in the middle. In DNA form, the CDR3 reads TGTGCCACCAGCAGAGAGGCAGGGGCCTACGAGCAGTACTTC. Residues: CATSREAGAYEQYF.

The chain joins TRBV6-6 to TRBJ2-3, with 12 bases identical to TRBD2. This CDR3 is 16 amino acids long. Trimming cost V 5 bases and J 3 bases; bases outside gene matches: 6. Germline CDR1 and CDR2: MNHNY and SVGAGI (reference sequence). CDR3: CASSTLAGGRTDTQYF. The CDR3 DNA sequence: TGTGCCAGCAGTACTCTAGCGGGGGGGAGAACAGATACGCAGTATTTT.

V gene TRBV3-1 (or the pseudogene TRBV3-2) combines with J gene TRBJ2-5; TRBD2 agrees at 10 bases. Germline V gives CDR1 LGHDT, CDR2 YNNKEL (reference sequence). V shed 2 bases and J 1 base; nucleotides not matched to a gene: 13. The CDR3 runs to 19 residues. CDR3 in DNA: TGTGCCAGCAGCCAAACCGGGACTAGCGCATCTAGAAGCCAAGAGACCCAGTACTTC. Translation: CASSQTGTSASRSQETQYF.

V usage is TRBV27 and J usage is TRBJ1-3; 8 bases fit TRBD1. CDR1 MNHEY and CDR2 SMNVEV come from the germline V gene (reference sequence). V was clipped by 0 bases and J by 1 base; unmatched bases: 8. The CDR3 consists of 18 residues. The CDR3 DNA is TGTGCCAGCAGTTTATCGAGACAGGGGAGTGGGTCTGGAAACACCATATATTTT. It yields the protein CASSLSRQGSGSGNTIYF.